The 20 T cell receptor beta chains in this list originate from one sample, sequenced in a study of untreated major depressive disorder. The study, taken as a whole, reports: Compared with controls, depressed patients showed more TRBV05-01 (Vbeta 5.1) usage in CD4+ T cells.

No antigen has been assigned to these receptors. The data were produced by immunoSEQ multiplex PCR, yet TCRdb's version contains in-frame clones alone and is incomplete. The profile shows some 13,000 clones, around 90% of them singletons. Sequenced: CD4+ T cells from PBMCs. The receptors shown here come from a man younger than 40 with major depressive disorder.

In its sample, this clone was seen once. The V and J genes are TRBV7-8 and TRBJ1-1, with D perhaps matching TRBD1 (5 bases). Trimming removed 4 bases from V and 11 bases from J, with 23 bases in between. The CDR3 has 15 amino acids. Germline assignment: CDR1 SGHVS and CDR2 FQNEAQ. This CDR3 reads CASSSTPGASLRAFF. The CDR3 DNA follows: TGTGCCAGCAGCTCTACCCCCGGGGCTAGCCTAAGGGCTTTCTTT. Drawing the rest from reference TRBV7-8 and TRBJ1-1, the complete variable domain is GAGVSQSPRYKVAKRGQDVALRCDPISGHVSLFWYQQALGQGPEFLTYFQNEAQLDKSGLPSDRFFAERPEGSVSTLKIQRTQQEDSAVYLCASSSTPGASLRAFFGQGTRLTVV.

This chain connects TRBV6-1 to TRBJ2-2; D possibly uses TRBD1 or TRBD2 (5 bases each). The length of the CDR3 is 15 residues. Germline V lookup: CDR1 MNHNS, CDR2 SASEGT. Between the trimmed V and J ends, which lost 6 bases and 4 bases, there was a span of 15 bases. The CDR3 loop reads CASRSGAAGTGELFF. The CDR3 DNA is TGTGCCAGCAGATCCGGGGCCGCGGGCACCGGGGAGCTGTTTTTT.

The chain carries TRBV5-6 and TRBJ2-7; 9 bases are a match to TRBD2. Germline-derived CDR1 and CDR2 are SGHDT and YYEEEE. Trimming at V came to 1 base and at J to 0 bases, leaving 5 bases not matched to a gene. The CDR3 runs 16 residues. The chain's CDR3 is CASSLLAGRYSYEQYF. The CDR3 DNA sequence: TGTGCCAGCAGCTTGCTAGCGGGGCGGTACTCCTACGAGCAGTACTTC. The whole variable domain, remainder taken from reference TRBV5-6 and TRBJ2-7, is DAGVTQSPTHLIKTRGQQVTLRCSPKSGHDTVSWYQQALGQGPQFIFQYYEEEERQRGNFPDRFSGHQFPNYSSELNVNALLLGDSALYLCASSLLAGRYSYEQYFGPGTRLTVT.

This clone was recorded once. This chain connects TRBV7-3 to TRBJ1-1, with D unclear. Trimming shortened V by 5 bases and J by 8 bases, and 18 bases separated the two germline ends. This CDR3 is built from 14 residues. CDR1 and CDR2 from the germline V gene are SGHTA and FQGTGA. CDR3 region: CASSPQPGIFEAFF. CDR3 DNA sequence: TGTGCCAGCAGCCCCCAACCGGGGATCTTCGAAGCTTTCTTT.

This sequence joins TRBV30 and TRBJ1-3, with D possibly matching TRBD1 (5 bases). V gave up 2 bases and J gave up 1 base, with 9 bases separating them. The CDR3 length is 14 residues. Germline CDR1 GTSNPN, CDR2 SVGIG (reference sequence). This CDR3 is CAWSKGTSGNTIYF. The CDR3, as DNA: TGTGCCTGGAGTAAGGGGACTTCTGGAAACACCATATATTTT.

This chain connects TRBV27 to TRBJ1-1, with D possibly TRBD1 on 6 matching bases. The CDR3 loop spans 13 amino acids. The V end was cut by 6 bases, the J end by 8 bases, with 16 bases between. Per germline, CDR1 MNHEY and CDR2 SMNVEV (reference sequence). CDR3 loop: CASRQGGRPEAFF. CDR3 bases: TGTGCCAGCAGACAAGGGGGTCGACCAGAAGCTTTCTTT.

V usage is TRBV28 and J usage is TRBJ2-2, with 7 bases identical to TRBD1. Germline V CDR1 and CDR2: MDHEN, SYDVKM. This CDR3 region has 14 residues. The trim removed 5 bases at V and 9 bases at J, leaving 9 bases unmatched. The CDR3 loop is CASSSDRVGRELFF. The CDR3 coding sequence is TGTGCCAGCAGTAGCGACAGGGTAGGGCGGGAGCTGTTTTTT.

The CDR3 spells CSVSNDRPTNEKLFF. The CDR3 DNA reads TGCAGCGTTAGCAACGACAGACCCACTAATGAAAAACTGTTTTTT. This chain uses TRBV29-1 with TRBJ1-4, with a weak D call TRBD1 (5 bases). Germline V gene lookup returns CDR1 SQVTM and CDR2 ANQGSEA. The CDR3 is 15 residues long. Trimming pared 5 bases from V and 2 bases from J, leaving 15 bases between.

Here the CDR3 DNA reads TGTGCCAGCAGTTACTTCGGGACGGAAAGGGTGGCTTTCTTT. It codes for CASSYFGTERVAFF. The chain combines TRBV6-6 with TRBJ1-1; D may be TRBD1 (5 bases). The germline V gene has CDR1 MNHNY and CDR2 SVGAGI (reference sequence). Trimming took off 1 base at V and 11 bases at J, with 17 bases between the two ends. The CDR3 has 14 residues.

The CDR3 loop is CASSDPGTGVAGELFF. CDR3 DNA: TGTGCCAGCAGCGATCCCGGGACAGGGGTGGCCGGGGAGCTGTTTTTT. The V call is TRBV5-4, the J call TRBJ2-2; 10 nucleotides align to TRBD1. V lost 4 bases to trimming and J lost 6 bases; unmatched junction nucleotides: 9. Germline assignment: CDR1 SGHNT and CDR2 YYREEE (reference sequence). The CDR3 spans 16 residues.

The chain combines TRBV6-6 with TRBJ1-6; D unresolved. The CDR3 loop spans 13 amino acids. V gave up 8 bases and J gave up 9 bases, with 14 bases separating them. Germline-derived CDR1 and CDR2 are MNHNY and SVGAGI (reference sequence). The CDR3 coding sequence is TGTGCCAGCGGCTTCGGTCCTGGTTCACCCCTCCACTTT. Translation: CASGFGPGSPLHF.

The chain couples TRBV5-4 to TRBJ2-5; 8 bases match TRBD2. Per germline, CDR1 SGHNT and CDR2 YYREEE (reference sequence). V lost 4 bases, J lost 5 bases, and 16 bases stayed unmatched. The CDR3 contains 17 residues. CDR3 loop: CASSLSAGGSSGETQYF. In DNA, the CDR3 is TGTGCCAGCAGCCTATCTGCGGGGGGTTCCTCTGGCGAGACCCAGTACTTC.

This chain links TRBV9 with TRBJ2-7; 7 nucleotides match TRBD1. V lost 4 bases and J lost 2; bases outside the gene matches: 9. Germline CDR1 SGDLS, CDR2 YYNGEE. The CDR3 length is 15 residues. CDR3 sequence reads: CASSPGTALPYEQYF. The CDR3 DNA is TGTGCCAGCAGCCCAGGGACAGCTCTCCCCTACGAGCAGTACTTC.

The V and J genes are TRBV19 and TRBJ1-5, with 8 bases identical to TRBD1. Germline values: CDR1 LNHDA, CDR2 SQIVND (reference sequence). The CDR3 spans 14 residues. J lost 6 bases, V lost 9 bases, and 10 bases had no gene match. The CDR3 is CASRQGTFGQPQHF. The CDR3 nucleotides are TGTGCCAGCCGACAGGGGACGTTTGGTCAGCCCCAGCATTTT.

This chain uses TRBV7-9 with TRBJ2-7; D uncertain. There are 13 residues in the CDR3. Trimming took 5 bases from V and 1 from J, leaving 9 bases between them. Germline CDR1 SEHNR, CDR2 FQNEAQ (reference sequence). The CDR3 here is CASSQGPSYEQYF. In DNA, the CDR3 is TGTGCCAGCAGCCAAGGGCCTTCCTACGAGCAGTACTTC.

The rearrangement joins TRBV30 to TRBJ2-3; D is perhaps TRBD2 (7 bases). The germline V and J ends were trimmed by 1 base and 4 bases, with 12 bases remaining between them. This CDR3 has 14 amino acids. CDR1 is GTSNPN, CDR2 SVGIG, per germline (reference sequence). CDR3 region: CAWSGGGASDTQYF. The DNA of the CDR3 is TGTGCCTGGAGTGGGGGGGGCGCCTCAGATACGCAGTATTTT.

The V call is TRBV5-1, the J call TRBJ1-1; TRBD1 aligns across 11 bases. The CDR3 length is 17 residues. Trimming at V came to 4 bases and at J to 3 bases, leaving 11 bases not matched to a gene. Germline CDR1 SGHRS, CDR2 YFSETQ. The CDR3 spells CASSLKGQGARYTEAFF. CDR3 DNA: TGCGCCAGCAGCCTCAAAGGACAGGGGGCGAGGTACACTGAAGCTTTCTTT. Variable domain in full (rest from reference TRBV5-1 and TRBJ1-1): KAGVTQTPRYLIKTRGQQVTLSCSPISGHRSVSWYQQTPGQGLQFLFEYFSETQRNKGNFPGRFSGRQFSNSRSEMNVSTLELGDSALYLCASSLKGQGARYTEAFFGQGTRLTVV.

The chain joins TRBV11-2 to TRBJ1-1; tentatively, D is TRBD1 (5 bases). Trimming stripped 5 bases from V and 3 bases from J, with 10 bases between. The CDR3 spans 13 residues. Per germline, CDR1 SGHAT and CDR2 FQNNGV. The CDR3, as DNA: TGTGCCAGCAGCCCCCGACAGTACACTGAAGCTTTCTTT. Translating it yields CASSPRQYTEAFF. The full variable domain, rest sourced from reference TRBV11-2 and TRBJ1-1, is EAGVAQSPRYKIIEKRQSVAFWCNPISGHATLYWYQQILGQGPKLLIQFQNNGVVDDSQLPKDRFSAERLKGVDSTLKIQPAKLEDSAVYLCASSPRQYTEAFFGQGTRLTVV.

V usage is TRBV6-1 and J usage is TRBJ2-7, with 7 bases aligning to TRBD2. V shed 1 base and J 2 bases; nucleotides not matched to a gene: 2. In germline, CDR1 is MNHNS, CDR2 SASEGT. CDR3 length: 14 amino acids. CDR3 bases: TGTGCCAGCAGTGAAGTGGGAGGGACCTACGAGCAGTACTTC. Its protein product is CASSEVGGTYEQYF.

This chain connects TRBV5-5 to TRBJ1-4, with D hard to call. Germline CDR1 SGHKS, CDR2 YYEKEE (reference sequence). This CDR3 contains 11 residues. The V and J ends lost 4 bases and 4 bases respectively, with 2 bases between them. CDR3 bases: TGTGCCAGCAGCCGTAATGAAAAACTGTTTTTT. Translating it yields CASSRNEKLFF. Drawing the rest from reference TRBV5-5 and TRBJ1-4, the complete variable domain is DAGVTQSPTHLIKTRGQQVTLRCSPISGHKSVSWYQQVLGQGPQFIFQYYEKEERGRGNFPDRFSARQFPNYSSELNVNALLLGDSALYLCASSRNEKLFFGSGTQLSVL.